This TCR beta chain stems from a study of blood T cells in healthy people across ages. The study's findings and limits: Donors of long life had a larger count of naive CD4+ cells and greater diversity than aged donors.

Sample-barcoded 5' priming and a J-beta primer mix drove a second PCR of roughly 7 to 11 cycles. All samples yielded 3 million or more CDR3-containing paired-end reads. Using its own MiXCR run on the 5' RACE reads, TCRdb lists one record per CDR3 protein. The table shows hundreds of thousands of distinct CDR3 sequences, with roughly 31% occurring only once. The table lists this clonotype with many counts. No antigen is known for it. Germline V gene lookup returns CDR1 SGHRS and CDR2 YFSETQ. V was cut by 9 bases and J by 5 bases, with 15 bases left in between. The CDR3 spans 13 residues. The sequencing input was blood. The TCR originated in a woman of 80 years or more in good health. This rearrangement joins TRBV5-1 to TRBJ2-1; D is unresolved. The CDR3 loop reads CATAKILDNEQFF. CDR3 in DNA: TGCGCCACCGCCAAGATTCTAGACAATGAGCAGTTCTTC.